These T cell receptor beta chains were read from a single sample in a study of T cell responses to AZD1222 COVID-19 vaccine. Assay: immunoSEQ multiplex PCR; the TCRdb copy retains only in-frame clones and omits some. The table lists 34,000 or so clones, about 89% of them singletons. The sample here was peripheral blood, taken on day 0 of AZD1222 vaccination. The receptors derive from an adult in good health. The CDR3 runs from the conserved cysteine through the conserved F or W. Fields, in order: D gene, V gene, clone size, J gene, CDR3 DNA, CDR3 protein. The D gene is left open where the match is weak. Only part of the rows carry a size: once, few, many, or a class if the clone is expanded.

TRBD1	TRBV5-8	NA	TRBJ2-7	TGTGCCAGCAGTCCCCGAGCCGGGACAGGGGGCTTCTACGAGCAGTACTTC	CASSPRAGTGGFYEQYF
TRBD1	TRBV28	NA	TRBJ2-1	TGTGCCAGCACGGCGCAGGGGGCAGATGAGCAGTTCTTC	CASTAQGADEQFF
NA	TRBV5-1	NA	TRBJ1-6	TGCGCCAGCAGCTTGGGTTGGACAGAAACCTATAATTCACCCCTCCACTTT	CASSLGWTETYNSPLHF
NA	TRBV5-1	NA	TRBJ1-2	TGCGCCAGCAGCTTGGCCCACAGGGCCTTTGGCTATGGCTACACCTTC	CASSLAHRAFGYGYTF
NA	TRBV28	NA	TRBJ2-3	TGTGCCAGCATCCCGGACTCCGGTACGCAGTATTTT	CASIPDSGTQYF
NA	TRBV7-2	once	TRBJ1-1	TGTGCCAGCAGCTTAGTCTATACTGAAGCTTTCTTT	CASSLVYTEAFF
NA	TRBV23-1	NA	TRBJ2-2	TGCGCCAGCAGTCAATCTGAAGGGAACACCGGGGAGCTGTTTTTT	CASSQSEGNTGELFF
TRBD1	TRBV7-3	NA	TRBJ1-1	TGTGCCAGCAGCGCCGGGACAGGGAACACTGAAGCTTTCTTT	CASSAGTGNTEAFF
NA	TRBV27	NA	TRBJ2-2	TGTGCCAGCAGTCTTATGAGTACCGGGGAGCTGTTTTTT	CASSLMSTGELFF
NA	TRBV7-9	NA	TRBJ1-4	TGTGCCAGCAGCTTAGTTGGGGCAACTAATGAAAAACTGTTTTTT	CASSLVGATNEKLFF
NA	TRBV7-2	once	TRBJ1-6	TGTGCCAGCAGTCGAGAGAGCTCCTATAATTCACCCCTCCACTTT	CASSRESSYNSPLHF
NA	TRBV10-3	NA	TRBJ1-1	TGTGCCACCAGCCCCTTAGAGATCAACACTGAAGCTTTCTTT	CATSPLEINTEAFF
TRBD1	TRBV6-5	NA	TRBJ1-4	TGTGCCAGCAGCCTGAGCCGGACAGGGGCTGAAAAACTGTTTTTT	CASSLSRTGAEKLFF
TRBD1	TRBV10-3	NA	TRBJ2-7	TGTGCCATCAGTGCGGGACAGGGGACCCACGAGCAGTACTTC	CAISAGQGTHEQYF
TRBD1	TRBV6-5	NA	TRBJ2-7	TGTGCCAGTCGGGGACAGGGGTATTCCTACGAGCAGTACTTC	CASRGQGYSYEQYF
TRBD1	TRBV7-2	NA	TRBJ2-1	TGTGCCAGCAGCCACGGACAGGGGTCCTACAATGAGCAGTTCTTC	CASSHGQGSYNEQFF
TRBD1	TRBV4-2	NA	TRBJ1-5	TGTGCCAGCAGCCAAGTTTGGGATGACAGGGAGATGGCCCTGCATTTT	CASSQVWDDREMALHF
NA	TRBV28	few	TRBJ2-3	TGTGCCAGCAGTTTAGATCTCACAGATACGCAGTATTTT	CASSLDLTDTQYF
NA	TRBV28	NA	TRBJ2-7	TGTGCCAGCAGTTTATCAGGGGTAGCCCCCTACGAGCAGTACTTC	CASSLSGVAPYEQYF
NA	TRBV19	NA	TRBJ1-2	TGTGCCAGTAGCCTGCTGGGGGGGGCTGGTGGCTACACCTTC	CASSLLGGAGGYTF
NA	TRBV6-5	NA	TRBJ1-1	TGTGCCAGCAGTTACTCGGTGGGCACTGAAGCTTTCTTT	CASSYSVGTEAFF
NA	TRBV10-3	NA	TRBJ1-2	TGTGCCATCAGTCCAGGGCAGATTTCGTCACTAAACTATGGCTACACCTTC	CAISPGQISSLNYGYTF
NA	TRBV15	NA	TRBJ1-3	TGTGCCACCAGCAGAGATCGAGGACACACCATATATTTT	CATSRDRGHTIYF
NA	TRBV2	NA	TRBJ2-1	TGTGCCAGCAGACCGACAGGAATTGGGGGCGATGAGCAGTTCTTC	CASRPTGIGGDEQFF
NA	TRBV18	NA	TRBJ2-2	TGTGCCAGCTCACCACTCGTCTCGACTGTAAACACCGGGGAGCTGTTTTTT	CASSPLVSTVNTGELFF
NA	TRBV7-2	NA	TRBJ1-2	TGTGCCAGCAGCCCGCGGGGGGCAAAGGATGGCTACACCTTC	CASSPRGAKDGYTF
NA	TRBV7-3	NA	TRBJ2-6	TGTGCCAGCAGCTTCTCCCCCTCTGGGGCCAACGTCCTGACTTTC	CASSFSPSGANVLTF
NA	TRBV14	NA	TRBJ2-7	TGTGCCAGCAGCGGACGCAGGGGGGAATCGAGGGAGCAGTACTTC	CASSGRRGESREQYF
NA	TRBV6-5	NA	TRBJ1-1	TGTGCCAGCTCTAGGGTGGGCGGGGGAGAAACTGAAGCTTTCTTT	CASSRVGGGETEAFF
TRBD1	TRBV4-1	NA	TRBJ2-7	TGCGCCAGCAGCCAAGTCACAGGGGGCGAGCAGTACTTC	CASSQVTGGEQYF
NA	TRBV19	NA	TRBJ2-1	TGTGCCAGTAGTCTCCCAACGGCTCTCAATGAGCAGTTCTTC	CASSLPTALNEQFF